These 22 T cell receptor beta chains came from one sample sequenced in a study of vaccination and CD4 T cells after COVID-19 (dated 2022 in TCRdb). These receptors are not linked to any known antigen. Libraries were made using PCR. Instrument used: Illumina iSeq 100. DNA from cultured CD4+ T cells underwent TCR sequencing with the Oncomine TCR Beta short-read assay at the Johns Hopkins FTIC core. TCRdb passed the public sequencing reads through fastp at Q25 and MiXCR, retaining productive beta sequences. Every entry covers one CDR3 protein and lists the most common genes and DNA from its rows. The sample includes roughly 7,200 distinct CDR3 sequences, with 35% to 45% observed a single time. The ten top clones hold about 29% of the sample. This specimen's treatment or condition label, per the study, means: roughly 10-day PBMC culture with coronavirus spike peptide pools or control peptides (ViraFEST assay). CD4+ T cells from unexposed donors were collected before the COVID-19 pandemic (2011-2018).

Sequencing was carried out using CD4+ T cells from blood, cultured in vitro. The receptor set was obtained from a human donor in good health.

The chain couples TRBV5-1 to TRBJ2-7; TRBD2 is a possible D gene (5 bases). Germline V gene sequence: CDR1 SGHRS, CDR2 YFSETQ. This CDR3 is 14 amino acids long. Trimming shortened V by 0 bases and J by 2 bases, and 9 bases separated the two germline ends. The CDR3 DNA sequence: TGCGCCAGCAGCTTGGAACTAGTGGCCTACGAGCAGTACTTC. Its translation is CASSLELVAYEQYF.

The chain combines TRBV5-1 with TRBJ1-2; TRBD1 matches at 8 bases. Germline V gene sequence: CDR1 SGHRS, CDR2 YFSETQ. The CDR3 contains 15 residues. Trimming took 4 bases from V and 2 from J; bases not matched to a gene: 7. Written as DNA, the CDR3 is TGCGCCAGCAGCGGCGACCGGGACAGGAACTATGGCTACACCTTC. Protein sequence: CASSGDRDRNYGYTF.

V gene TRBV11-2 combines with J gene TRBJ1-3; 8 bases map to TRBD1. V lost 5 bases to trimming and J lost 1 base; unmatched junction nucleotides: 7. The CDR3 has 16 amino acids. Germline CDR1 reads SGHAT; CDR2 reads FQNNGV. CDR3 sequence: CASSQRQGASGNTIYF. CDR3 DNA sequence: TGTGCCAGCAGCCAACGCCAGGGGGCATCTGGAAACACCATATATTTT.

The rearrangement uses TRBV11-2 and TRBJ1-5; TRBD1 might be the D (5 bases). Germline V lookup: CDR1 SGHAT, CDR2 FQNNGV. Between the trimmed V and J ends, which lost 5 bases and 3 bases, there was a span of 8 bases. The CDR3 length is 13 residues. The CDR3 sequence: CASSRDVNQPQHF. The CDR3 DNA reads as TGTGCCAGCAGCAGGGACGTCAATCAGCCCCAGCATTTT. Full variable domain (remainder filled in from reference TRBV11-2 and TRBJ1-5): EAGVAQSPRYKIIEKRQSVAFWCNPISGHATLYWYQQILGQGPKLLIQFQNNGVVDDSQLPKDRFSAERLKGVDSTLKIQPAKLEDSAVYLCASSRDVNQPQHFGDGTRLSIL.

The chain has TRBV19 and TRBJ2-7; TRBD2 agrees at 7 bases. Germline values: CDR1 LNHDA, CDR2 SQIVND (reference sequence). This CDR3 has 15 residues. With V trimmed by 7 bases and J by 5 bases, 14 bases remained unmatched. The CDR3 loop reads CASTSREGGVHEQYF. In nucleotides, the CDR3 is TGTGCCAGTACCTCGCGAGAGGGAGGGGTCCACGAGCAGTACTTC. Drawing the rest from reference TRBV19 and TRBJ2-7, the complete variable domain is DGGITQSPKYLFRKEGQNVTLSCEQNLNHDAMYWYRQDPGQGLRLIYYSQIVNDFQKGDIAEGYSVSREKKESFPLTVTSAQKNPTAFYLCASTSREGGVHEQYFGPGTRLTVT.

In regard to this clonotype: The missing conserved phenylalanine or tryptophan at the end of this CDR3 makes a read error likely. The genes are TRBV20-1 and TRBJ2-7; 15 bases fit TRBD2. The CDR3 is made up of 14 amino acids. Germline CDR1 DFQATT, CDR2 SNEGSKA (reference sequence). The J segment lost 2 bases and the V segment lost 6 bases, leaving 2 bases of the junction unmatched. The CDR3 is CSARTSGGAYEQYL. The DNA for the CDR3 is TGCAGTGCCCGGACTAGCGGGGGGGCCTACGAGCAGTACTTA.

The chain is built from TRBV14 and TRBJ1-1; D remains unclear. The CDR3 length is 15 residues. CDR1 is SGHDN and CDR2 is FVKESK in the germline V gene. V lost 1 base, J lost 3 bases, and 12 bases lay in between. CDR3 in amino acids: CASSQGSWRDTEAFF. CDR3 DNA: TGTGCCAGCAGCCAAGGCAGTTGGAGGGACACTGAAGCTTTCTTT.

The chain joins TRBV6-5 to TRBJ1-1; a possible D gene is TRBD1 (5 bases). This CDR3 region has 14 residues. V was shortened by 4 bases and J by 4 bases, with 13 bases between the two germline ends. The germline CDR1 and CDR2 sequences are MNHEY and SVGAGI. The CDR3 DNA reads TGTGCCAGCAGTTCCTGGACGGGGCCCACTGAAGCTTTCTTT. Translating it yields CASSSWTGPTEAFF.

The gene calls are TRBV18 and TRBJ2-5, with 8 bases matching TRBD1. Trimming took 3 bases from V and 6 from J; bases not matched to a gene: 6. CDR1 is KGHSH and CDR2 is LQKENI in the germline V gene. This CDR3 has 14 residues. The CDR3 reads CASSPGTGTKTQYF. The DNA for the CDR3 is TGTGCCAGCTCACCGGGGACAGGTACGAAGACCCAGTACTTC. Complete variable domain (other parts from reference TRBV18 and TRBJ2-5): NAGVMQNPRHLVRRRGQEARLRCSPMKGHSHVYWYRQLPEEGLKFMVYLQKENIIDESGMPKERFSAEFPKEGPSILRIQQVVRGDSAAYFCASSPGTGTKTQYFGPGTRLLVL.

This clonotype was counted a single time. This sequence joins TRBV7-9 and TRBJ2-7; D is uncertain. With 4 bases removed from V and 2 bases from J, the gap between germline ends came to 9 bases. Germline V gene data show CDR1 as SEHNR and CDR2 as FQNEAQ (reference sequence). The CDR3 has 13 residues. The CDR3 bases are TGTGCCAGCAGCTCAAGCAAAACCTACGAGCAGTACTTC. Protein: CASSSSKTYEQYF. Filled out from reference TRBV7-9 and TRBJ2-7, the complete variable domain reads DTGVSQNPRHKITKRGQNVTFRCDPISEHNRLYWYRQTLGQGPEFLTYFQNEAQLEKSRLLSDRFSAERPKGSFSTLEIQRTEQGDSAMYLCASSSSKTYEQYFGPGTRLTVT.

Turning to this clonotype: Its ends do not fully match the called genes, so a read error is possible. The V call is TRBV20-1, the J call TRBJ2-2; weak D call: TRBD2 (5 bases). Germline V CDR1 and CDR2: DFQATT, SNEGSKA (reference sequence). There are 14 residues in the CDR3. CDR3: CSVREAQRPGELFF. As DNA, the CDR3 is TGCAGTGTTAGAGAGGCACAGCGGCCCGGGGAGCTGTTTTTT.

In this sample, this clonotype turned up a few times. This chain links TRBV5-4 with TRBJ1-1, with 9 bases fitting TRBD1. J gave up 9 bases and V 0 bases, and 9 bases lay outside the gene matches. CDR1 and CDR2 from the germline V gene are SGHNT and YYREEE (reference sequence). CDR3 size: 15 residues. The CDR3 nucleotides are TGTGCCAGCAGCTTGGACAGGGGGCTAGCCCCACAAGCTTTCTTT. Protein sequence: CASSLDRGLAPQAFF.

The CDR3 spells CASSETSGGADTQYF. For the CDR3, the DNA is TGTGCCAGCAGTGAAACTAGCGGGGGGGCAGATACGCAGTATTTT. The chain couples TRBV6-1 to TRBJ2-3; 13 bases are shared with TRBD2. Germline loops: CDR1 MNHNS, CDR2 SASEGT. Unmatched junction bases numbered 0, after V lost 2 bases and J lost 4 bases. There are 15 residues in the CDR3.

CDR3 nucleotides: TGTGCCAGCAGCTTAAGTGGGACACTAGGCCAGCCCCAGCATTTT. Its translation is CASSLSGTLGQPQHF. V is TRBV7-8 and J is TRBJ1-5; a possible D gene is TRBD1 (6 bases). Germline CDR1 is SGHVS and CDR2 is FQNEAQ. Trimming left V 2 bases short and J 7 bases short, with 15 bases between. CDR3 size: 15 residues.

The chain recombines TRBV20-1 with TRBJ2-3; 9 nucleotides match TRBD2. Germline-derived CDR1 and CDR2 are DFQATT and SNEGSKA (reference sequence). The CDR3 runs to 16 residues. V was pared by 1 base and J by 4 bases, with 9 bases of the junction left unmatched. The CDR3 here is CSARGLDGGGADTQYF. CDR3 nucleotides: TGCAGTGCTAGAGGTCTGGACGGCGGGGGGGCAGATACGCAGTATTTT.

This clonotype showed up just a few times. CDR3 bases: TGCAGTGCTACGCGACAGGCCTCCTTTAATCAGCCCCAGCATTTT. Its translation: CSATRQASFNQPQHF. This chain uses TRBV20-1 with TRBJ1-5; possibly TRBD1 for D (6 bases). The germline V gene has CDR1 DFQATT and CDR2 SNEGSKA (reference sequence). V lost 4 bases to trimming and J lost 4 bases, with 17 bases between them. There are 15 residues in the CDR3.

In DNA, the CDR3 is TGTGCCAGCAGTGAAGCTGGGCTAGCGGGGGTTAAGACCCAGTACTTC. Translated, it gives CASSEAGLAGVKTQYF. The J gene is TRBJ2-5, the V gene TRBV6-1; 10 nucleotides align to TRBD2. This CDR3 is built from 16 residues. Trimming at V came to 0 bases and at J to 6 bases, leaving 7 bases not matched to a gene. Germline V lookup: CDR1 MNHNS, CDR2 SASEGT.

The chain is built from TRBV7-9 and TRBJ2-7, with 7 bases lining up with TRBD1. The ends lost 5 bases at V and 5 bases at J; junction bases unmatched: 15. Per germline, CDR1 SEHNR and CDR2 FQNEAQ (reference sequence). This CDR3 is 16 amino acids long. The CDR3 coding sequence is TGTGCCAGCAGCATCCTGGCGACAGGGTCCGGGAACGAGCAGTACTTC. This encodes CASSILATGSGNEQYF.

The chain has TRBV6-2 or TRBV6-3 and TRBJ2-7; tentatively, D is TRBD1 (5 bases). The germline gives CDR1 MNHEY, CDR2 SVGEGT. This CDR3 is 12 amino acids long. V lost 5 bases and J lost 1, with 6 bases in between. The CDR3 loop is CASSRQSYEQYF. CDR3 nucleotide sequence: TGTGCCAGCAGTCGACAGTCCTACGAGCAGTACTTC.

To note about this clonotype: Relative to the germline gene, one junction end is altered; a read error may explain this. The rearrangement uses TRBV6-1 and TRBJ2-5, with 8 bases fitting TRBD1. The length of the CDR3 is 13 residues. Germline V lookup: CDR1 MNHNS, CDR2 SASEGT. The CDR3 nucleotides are TGTGCCAGCAGTCGGACAGGGCTGGAGACCCAATACTTC. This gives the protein CASSRTGLETQYF.

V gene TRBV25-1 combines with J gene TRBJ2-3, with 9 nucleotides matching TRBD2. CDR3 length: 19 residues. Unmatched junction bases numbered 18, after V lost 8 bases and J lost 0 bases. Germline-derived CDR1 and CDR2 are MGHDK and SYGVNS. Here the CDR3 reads CASSEAQRGVGTSTDTQYF. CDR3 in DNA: TGTGCCAGCTCCGAGGCCCAGCGGGGGGTTGGTACTAGCACAGATACGCAGTATTTT.

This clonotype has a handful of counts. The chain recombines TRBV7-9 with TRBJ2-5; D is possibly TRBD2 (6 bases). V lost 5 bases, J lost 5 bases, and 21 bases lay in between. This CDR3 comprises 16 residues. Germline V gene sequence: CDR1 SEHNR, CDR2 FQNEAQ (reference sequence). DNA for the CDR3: TGTGCCAGCAGCCCTATGTTGGGGGGTGGATCGGAGACCCAGTACTTC. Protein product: CASSPMLGGGSETQYF.